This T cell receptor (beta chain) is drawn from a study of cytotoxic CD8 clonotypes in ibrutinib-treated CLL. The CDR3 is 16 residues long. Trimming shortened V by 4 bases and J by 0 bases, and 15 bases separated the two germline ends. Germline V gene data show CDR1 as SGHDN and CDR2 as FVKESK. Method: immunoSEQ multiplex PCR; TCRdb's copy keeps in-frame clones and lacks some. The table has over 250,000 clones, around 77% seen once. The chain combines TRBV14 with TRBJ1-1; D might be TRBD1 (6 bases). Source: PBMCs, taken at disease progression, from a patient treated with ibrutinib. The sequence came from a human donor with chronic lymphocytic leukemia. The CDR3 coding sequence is TGTGCCAGCAGCCCGTCCCGGACAGTAATGAACACTGAAGCTTTCTTT. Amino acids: CASSPSRTVMNTEAFF. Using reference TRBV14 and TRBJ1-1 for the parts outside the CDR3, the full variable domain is EAGVTQFPSHSVIEKGQTVTLRCDPISGHDNLYWYRRVMGKEIKFLLHFVKESKQDESGMPNNRFLAERTGGTYSTLKVQPAELEDSGVYFCASSPSRTVMNTEAFFGQGTRLTVV.